This T cell receptor beta chain appears in the sequencing data of a study of cytomegalovirus exposure and HLA in healthy donors. PCR employed 60 Vbeta and 13 Jbeta primers. Measured with immunoSEQ multiplex PCR; TCRdb has only the in-frame clones, and not every one. The sample holds over 100,000 clones. Germline V CDR1 and CDR2: MDHEN, SYDVKM. The CDR3 is 15 amino acids. The V gene lost 5 bases and the J gene lost 2 bases, with 15 bases spanning the gap. Input material: PBMCs. V gene TRBV28 combines with J gene TRBJ1-2; the D is unclear. The TCR was taken from a man aged 18 to 29 in good health and CMV-seronegative. In DNA form, the CDR3 reads TGTGCCAGCAGTCACCGGGTCCAAGGAAACTATGGCTACACCTTC. This translates into CASSHRVQGNYGYTF.